This TCR beta chain comes out of a study of blood T cell repertoires in COVID-19. Overall study: The United States, Italy and Spain supplied acute and convalescent COVID-19 samples. PBMCs, B-cell-depleted T cells, or T cells were the source of the cDNA or gDNA that made up the material.

How the authors handled the data: Amplification of reference gene primers provided the estimated nucleated cell counts. The table came from immunoSEQ multiplex PCR; TCRdb's copy has only in-frame clones and leaves some out. That table supplies the V and J calls and clone size; D and trimming were determined from the DNA. This table has 50,000 to 65,000 clones, around 85% appearing once. The CDR3 is 19 residues long. The trim removed 5 bases at V and 3 bases at J, leaving 14 bases unmatched. CDR1 and CDR2 (germline): SGHTA, FQGNSA. The origin of this receptor is a man aged 35 to 55 with active COVID-19. The sequencing input was peripheral blood. This chain uses TRBV7-2 with TRBJ2-6; 9 bases are shared with TRBD1. The CDR3 nucleotides are TGTGCCAGCAGCGCACTACCGGGACAGGGCTGGGTTGGGGCCAACGTCCTGACTTTC. Translation: CASSALPGQGWVGANVLTF.